This TCR beta chain was recorded in a study of shared clonotypes between healthy human individuals. The CDR3 has 16 amino acids. Germline CDR1 reads SGHTA; CDR2 reads FQGNSA. The germline V and J ends were trimmed by 1 base and 2 bases, with 12 bases remaining between them. Produced via immunoSEQ multiplex PCR; TCRdb's table is partial and in-frame only. The sample lists around 480,000 clones; around 79% were seen once. The source material was PBMCs. The clonotype comes from a woman aged 40 to 50 in good health. Some clones in this sample may be carry-over from other donors' samples. The chain carries TRBV7-2 and TRBJ1-5; possible D gene TRBD1, 5 bases. Here the CDR3 DNA reads TGTGCCAGCAGCTTAGAAAGGGGCGCAGGCAATCAGCCCCAGCATTTT. Protein sequence: CASSLERGAGNQPQHF.